The 17 T cell receptor beta chains below all came from one sample that was sequenced in a study of shared clonotypes between healthy human individuals. Profiled with immunoSEQ multiplex PCR; TCRdb holds only in-frame clones, not every one. The sample has over a million clones; 98% are singletons. Specimen: naive CD4+ T cells sorted from blood. The subset here: CD45RA+ positively selected. Receptor source: a man aged 25 to 40 in good health.

This chain links TRBV5-8 with TRBJ2-1; D not resolved. V was shortened by 5 bases and J by 0 bases, with 12 bases between the two germline ends. CDR3 length equals 15 residues. In germline, CDR1 is SGHTS, CDR2 YDEGEE. In DNA, the CDR3 is TGTGCCAGCAGTCTCGACTCGCCCTCCTACAATGAGCAGTTCTTC. Translated, it gives CASSLDSPSYNEQFF. The complete variable domain, with remaining parts taken from reference TRBV5-8 and TRBJ2-1, reads EAGVTQSPTHLIKTRGQQATLRCSPISGHTSVYWYQQALGLGLQFLLWYDEGEERNRGNFPPRFSGRQFPNYSSELNVNALELEDSALYLCASSLDSPSYNEQFFGPGTRLTVL.

CDR3 residues: CASSLGLSSASSYEQYF. Here the CDR3 DNA reads TGCGCCAGCAGCTTGGGGTTATCTAGCGCGAGCTCCTACGAGCAGTACTTC. The V gene is TRBV5-1, the J gene TRBJ2-7, with D perhaps TRBD2 (6 bases). CDR1 SGHRS and CDR2 YFSETQ come from the germline V gene. This CDR3 is built from 17 residues. Trimming cost V 0 bases and J 0 bases, with 16 bases left between them.

This clone was found once. Other DNA sequences from this sample encode an identical CDR3 as well. V and J are TRBV30 and TRBJ2-5; TRBD1 aligns across 9 bases. The V gene's germline CDR1 is GTSNPN and CDR2 SVGIG (reference sequence). CDR3 size: 13 residues. The V and J ends lost 0 bases and 5 bases, in that order; junction bases with no gene match: 1. In DNA, the CDR3 is TGTGCCTGGAGTGTACAGGGGGCGGAGACCCAGTACTTC. Amino acid sequence: CAWSVQGAETQYF.

The chain uses TRBV19 and TRBJ2-3; 10 bases fit TRBD1. CDR1 LNHDA and CDR2 SQIVND come from the germline V gene (reference sequence). The CDR3 contains 17 residues. The V segment lost 3 bases and the J segment 2 bases; nucleotides outside the gene matches: 8. CDR3 sequence reads: CASSISGTGDATDTQYF. In DNA form, the CDR3 reads TGTGCCAGTAGTATCTCGGGGACAGGGGATGCCACAGATACGCAGTATTTT. Full variable domain (missing parts from reference TRBV19 and TRBJ2-3): DGGITQSPKYLFRKEGQNVTLSCEQNLNHDAMYWYRQDPGQGLRLIYYSQIVNDFQKGDIAEGYSVSREKKESFPLTVTSAQKNPTAFYLCASSISGTGDATDTQYFGPGTRLTVL.

The rearrangement joins TRBV9 to TRBJ2-2; tentatively, D is TRBD1 (6 bases). The ends were cut back, 5 bases at V and 0 bases at J, with 8 bases in the middle. This CDR3 region has 14 residues. The germline gives CDR1 SGDLS, CDR2 YYNGEE. The CDR3 is CASRRDTNTGELFF. Written as DNA, the CDR3 is TGTGCCAGCAGACGGGACACGAACACCGGGGAGCTGTTTTTT. Complete variable domain (other parts from reference TRBV9 and TRBJ2-2): DSGVTQTPKHLITATGQRVTLRCSPRSGDLSVYWYQQSLDQGLQFLIQYYNGEERAKGNILERFSAQQFPDLHSELNLSSLELGDSALYFCASRRDTNTGELFFGEGSRLTVL.

The V and J genes are TRBV19 and TRBJ2-5; D gene ambiguous. This CDR3 spans 13 amino acids. Germline CDR1 reads LNHDA; CDR2 reads SQIVND (reference sequence). Trimming cost V 7 bases and J 2 bases, with 11 bases left between them. This chain's CDR3 is CASTSQPQETQYF. Written as DNA, the CDR3 is TGTGCCAGTACATCCCAGCCTCAAGAGACCCAGTACTTC.

This chain uses TRBV9 with TRBJ2-1; TRBD2 might be the D (6 bases). Germline lookup yields CDR1 SGDLS and CDR2 YYNGEE. V was pared by 1 base and J by 15 bases, with 17 bases between. The CDR3 extends over 13 amino acids. The CDR3 loop reads CASSVNPETRVFF. The CDR3, as DNA: TGTGCCAGCAGCGTAAATCCCGAGACTAGGGTGTTCTTC.

The rearrangement links TRBV4-1 to TRBJ2-4; D is undetermined. V gave up 2 bases and J gave up 0 bases, with 5 bases separating them. There are 14 residues in the CDR3. Germline CDR1 MGHRA, CDR2 YSYEKL. Here the CDR3 reads CASSQPLAKNIQYF. CDR3 nucleotide sequence: TGCGCCAGCAGCCAACCTCTAGCCAAAAACATTCAGTACTTC.

This chain uses TRBV5-1 with TRBJ2-5; 9 nucleotides line up with TRBD1. Germline V lookup: CDR1 SGHRS, CDR2 YFSETQ. V gave up 2 bases and J gave up 1 base; unmatched junction bases: 6. The CDR3 is 16 residues long. CDR3 in amino acids: CASSLGTGMIQETQYF. DNA of the CDR3: TGCGCCAGCAGCTTAGGGACAGGGATGATCCAAGAGACCCAGTACTTC.

The rearrangement links TRBV5-6 to TRBJ1-2; tentatively, D is TRBD1 (5 bases). Germline V gene sequence: CDR1 SGHDT, CDR2 YYEEEE. V gave up 4 bases and J gave up 4 bases, with 17 bases separating them. The CDR3 loop spans 15 amino acids. The CDR3 DNA follows: TGTGCCAGCAGCCCGGGACTTGCAGTTTTCTATGGCTACACCTTC. It yields the protein CASSPGLAVFYGYTF.

V and J are TRBV28 and TRBJ1-2, with D possibly matching TRBD1 (5 bases). This CDR3 is built from 14 residues. Germline assignment: CDR1 MDHEN and CDR2 SYDVKM. Trimming took off 5 bases at V and 4 bases at J, with 14 bases between the two ends. This CDR3 reads CASSRDPRGYGYTF. In DNA form, the CDR3 reads TGTGCCAGCAGTCGGGACCCAAGGGGCTATGGCTACACCTTC.

This chain connects TRBV2 to TRBJ2-3; D is possibly TRBD1 (5 bases). This CDR3 contains 16 residues. Looked up from germline, CDR1 is SNHLY and CDR2 is FYNNEI. V shed 6 bases and J shed 2 bases, with 18 bases lying between them. DNA of the CDR3: TGTGCCAGCAGGGCCACAAGGGGTACTCACACAGATACGCAGTATTTT. It yields the protein CASRATRGTHTDTQYF.

The V gene is TRBV11-1, the J gene TRBJ2-5; D possibly corresponds to TRBD1 (5 bases). The CDR3 has 13 residues. Germline loops: CDR1 SGHAT, CDR2 FQDESV (reference sequence). V was shortened by 1 base and J by 6 bases, with 9 bases between the two germline ends. The CDR3 is CASSLGTLQTQYF. The CDR3 DNA is TGTGCCAGCAGCTTAGGGACACTCCAGACCCAGTACTTC.

This clone was observed once. V and J are TRBV27 and TRBJ1-5; D is unclear. Germline V gene sequence: CDR1 MNHEY, CDR2 SMNVEV (reference sequence). V was trimmed by 2 bases and J by 2 bases, leaving 10 bases between them. This CDR3 spans 15 amino acids. CDR3 sequence: CASSLRSYGNQPQHF. CDR3 nucleotide sequence: TGTGCCAGCAGTTTACGGTCCTACGGCAATCAGCCCCAGCATTTT.

CDR3 nucleotide sequence: TGCAGCGTTACCGGCAATTCCTACGAGCAGTACTTC. This translates into CSVTGNSYEQYF. The chain is built from TRBV29-1 and TRBJ2-7; no reliable D call. V lost 5 bases and J lost 1, with 9 bases in between. Germline CDR1 reads SQVTM; CDR2 reads ANQGSEA. There are 12 residues in the CDR3.

The chain uses TRBV28 and TRBJ1-5, with a weak D call TRBD1 (6 bases). CDR1 and CDR2 from the germline V gene are MDHEN and SYDVKM. The CDR3 contains 13 residues. V was clipped by 10 bases and J by 7 bases, with 17 bases between them. CDR3 residues: CATNRVPKQPQHF. The CDR3 DNA sequence: TGTGCCACCAACAGGGTACCCAAACAGCCCCAGCATTTT.

The V and J genes are TRBV30 and TRBJ2-5; TRBD2 agrees at 9 bases. Germline trimming cut 3 bases from V and 4 bases from J; bases unmatched to any gene: 6. The CDR3 extends over 14 amino acids. From germline, CDR1 is GTSNPN and CDR2 SVGIG (reference sequence). The CDR3 bases are TGTGCCTGGAGGTTAGCGGGAGTCAGAGAGACCCAGTACTTC. Its translation: CAWRLAGVRETQYF.